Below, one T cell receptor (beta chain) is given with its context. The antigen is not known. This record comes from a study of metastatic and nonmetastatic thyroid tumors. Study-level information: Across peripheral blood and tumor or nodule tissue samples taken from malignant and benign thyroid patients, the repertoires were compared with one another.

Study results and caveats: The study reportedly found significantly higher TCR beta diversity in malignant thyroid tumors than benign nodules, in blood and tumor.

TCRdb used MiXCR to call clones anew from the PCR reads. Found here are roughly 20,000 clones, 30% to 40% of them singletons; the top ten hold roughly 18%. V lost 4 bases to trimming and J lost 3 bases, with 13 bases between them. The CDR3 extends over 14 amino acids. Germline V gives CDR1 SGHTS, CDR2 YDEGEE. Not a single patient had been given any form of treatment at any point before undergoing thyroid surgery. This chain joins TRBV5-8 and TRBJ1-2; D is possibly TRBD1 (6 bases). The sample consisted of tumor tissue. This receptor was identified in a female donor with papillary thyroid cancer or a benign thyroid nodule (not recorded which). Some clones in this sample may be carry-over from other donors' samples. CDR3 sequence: CASSPQGSYYGYTF. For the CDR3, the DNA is TGTGCCAGCAGCCCCCAGGGGTCTTACTATGGCTACACCTTC. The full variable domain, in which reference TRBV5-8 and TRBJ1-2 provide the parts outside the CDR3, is EAGVTQSPTHLIKTRGQQATLRCSPISGHTSVYWYQQALGLGLQFLLWYDEGEERNRGNFPPRFSGRQFPNYSSELNVNALELEDSALYLCASSPQGSYYGYTFGSGTRLTVV.